The rows below give T cell receptor beta chains drawn from one sample of a study of post-analysis software for immune sequencing data. TCRdb passed the PCR reads through MiXCR, listing each CDR3 protein once. The sample gives 750,000 to 950,000 distinct CDR3 sequences, about half of which show up once; 4.9% is in the top ten. The sample was blood. Receptors originate from a girl between 5 and 17 years old with multiple sclerosis. Each CDR3 is given with its conserved first and last residue. Fields, in order: J gene, V gene, D gene, clone size, CDR3 protein, CDR3 DNA. A D gene is named only where the DNA matches it firmly. Clone size, where shown, is once, few, many, or a class for clones that have expanded.

j_gene: TRBJ1-5
v_gene: TRBV12-3/TRBV12-4
d_gene: -
abundance: -
CDR3aa: CASSWQGGRKPQHF
CDR3nt: TGTGCCAGCAGTTGGCAGGGCGGACGGAAGCCCCAGCATTTT

j_gene: TRBJ2-5
v_gene: TRBV7-2
d_gene: -
abundance: -
CDR3aa: CASSLGQLHRETQYF
CDR3nt: TGTGCCAGCAGCTTAGGTCAACTCCACAGAGAGACCCAGTACTTC

j_gene: TRBJ2-2
v_gene: TRBV20-1
d_gene: -
abundance: -
CDR3aa: CSASEPGRLNTGELFF
CDR3nt: TGCAGTGCTAGTGAGCCGGGACGACTGAACACCGGGGAGCTGTTTTTT

j_gene: TRBJ2-3
v_gene: TRBV6-1
d_gene: TRBD1
abundance: -
CDR3aa: CASSEAYRGLADTQYF
CDR3nt: TGTGCCAGCAGTGAAGCGTACAGGGGTCTGGCAGATACGCAGTATTTT

j_gene: TRBJ2-3
v_gene: TRBV27
d_gene: TRBD1
abundance: -
CDR3aa: CASSFLTGSADTQYF
CDR3nt: TGTGCCAGCAGTTTCTTGACAGGGTCCGCAGATACGCAGTATTTT

j_gene: TRBJ2-3
v_gene: TRBV20-1
d_gene: -
abundance: -
CDR3aa: CSASPSGTDTQYF
CDR3nt: TGCAGTGCTAGCCCCTCGGGGACAGATACGCAGTATTTT

j_gene: TRBJ2-3
v_gene: TRBV11-1
d_gene: -
abundance: -
CDR3aa: CASSFGYTDTQYF
CDR3nt: TGTGCCAGCAGCTTTGGCTACACAGATACGCAGTATTTT

j_gene: TRBJ2-3
v_gene: TRBV6-5
d_gene: -
abundance: -
CDR3aa: CASSYFGFTDTQYF
CDR3nt: TGTGCCAGCAGTTACTTTGGATTCACAGATACGCAGTATTTT

j_gene: TRBJ1-2
v_gene: TRBV7-2
d_gene: TRBD1
abundance: -
CDR3aa: CASSLAGQGGYYGYTF
CDR3nt: TGTGCCAGCAGCTTAGCGGGACAGGGAGGCTACTATGGCTACACCTTC

j_gene: TRBJ2-1
v_gene: TRBV12-3/TRBV12-4
d_gene: -
abundance: -
CDR3aa: CASTLASPWGNEQFF
CDR3nt: TGTGCCAGCACATTGGCGTCCCCCTGGGGTAATGAGCAGTTCTTC

j_gene: TRBJ1-1
v_gene: TRBV20-1
d_gene: -
abundance: -
CDR3aa: CSADPGGGNTEAFF
CDR3nt: TGCAGTGCTGATCCGGGGGGGGGGAACACTGAAGCTTTCTTT

j_gene: TRBJ2-1
v_gene: TRBV6-5
d_gene: TRBD2
abundance: once
CDR3aa: CASSYGTTYNEQFF
CDR3nt: TGTGCCAGCAGTTATGGGACTACCTACAATGAGCAGTTCTTC

j_gene: TRBJ2-5
v_gene: TRBV20-1
d_gene: TRBD2
abundance: -
CDR3aa: CSARRTSGSGQETQYF
CDR3nt: TGCAGTGCTAGGCGGACTAGCGGGAGTGGCCAAGAGACCCAGTACTTC

j_gene: TRBJ2-3
v_gene: TRBV3-1
d_gene: TRBD1
abundance: -
CDR3aa: CASSPRTGGSDTQYF
CDR3nt: TGTGCCAGCAGCCCTCGGACAGGGGGCTCAGATACGCAGTATTTT

j_gene: TRBJ2-7
v_gene: TRBV11-2
d_gene: TRBD2
abundance: -
CDR3aa: CASSLDSGREDSYEQYF
CDR3nt: TGTGCCAGCAGCTTAGATTCGGGGCGGGAGGACTCCTACGAGCAGTACTTC

j_gene: TRBJ2-3
v_gene: TRBV5-6
d_gene: -
abundance: -
CDR3aa: CASSLATVASTDTQYF
CDR3nt: TGTGCCAGCAGCTTGGCCACAGTCGCTAGCACAGATACGCAGTATTTT

j_gene: TRBJ1-1
v_gene: TRBV29-1
d_gene: -
abundance: -
CDR3aa: CSVVGMNTEAFF
CDR3nt: TGCAGCGTTGTAGGCATGAACACTGAAGCTTTCTTT

j_gene: TRBJ2-1
v_gene: TRBV20-1
d_gene: -
abundance: -
CDR3aa: CSAEGTPSSYNEQFF
CDR3nt: TGCAGTGCTGAAGGGACGCCGAGCTCCTACAATGAGCAGTTCTTC

j_gene: TRBJ2-7
v_gene: TRBV6-4
d_gene: TRBD2
abundance: once
CDR3aa: CASSASTSPFYEQYF
CDR3nt: TGTGCCAGCAGTGCCTCGACTAGCCCTTTCTACGAGCAGTACTTC

j_gene: TRBJ2-2
v_gene: TRBV7-2
d_gene: TRBD2
abundance: many
CDR3aa: CASSLSAGGSGELFF
CDR3nt: TGTGCCAGCAGCTTATCAGCGGGAGGGTCCGGGGAGCTGTTTTTT